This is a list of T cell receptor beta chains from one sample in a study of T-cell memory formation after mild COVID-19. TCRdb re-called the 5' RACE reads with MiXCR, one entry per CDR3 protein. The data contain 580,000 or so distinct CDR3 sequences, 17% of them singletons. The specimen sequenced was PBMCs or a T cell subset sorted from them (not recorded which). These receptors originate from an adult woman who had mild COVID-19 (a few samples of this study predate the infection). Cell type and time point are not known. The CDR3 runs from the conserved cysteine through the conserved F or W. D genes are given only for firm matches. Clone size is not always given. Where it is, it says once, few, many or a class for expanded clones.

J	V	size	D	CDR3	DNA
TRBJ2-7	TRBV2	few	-	CASSELGSIGEQYF	TGTGCCAGCAGTGAGTTGGGCAGTATCGGCGAGCAGTACTTC
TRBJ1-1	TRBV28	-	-	CASSLKNTEAFF	TGTGCCAGCAGTTTAAAGAACACTGAAGCTTTCTTT
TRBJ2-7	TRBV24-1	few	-	CATSDWRGRRYEQYF	TGTGCCACCAGTGATTGGCGGGGAAGGCGGTACGAGCAGTACTTC
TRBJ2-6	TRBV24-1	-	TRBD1	CATSEPTGGPGANVLTF	TGTGCCACCAGTGAACCGACAGGGGGCCCTGGGGCCAACGTCCTGACTTTC
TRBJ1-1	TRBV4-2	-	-	CASSQAAAMNTEAFF	TGTGCCAGCAGCCAAGCGGCGGCGATGAACACTGAAGCTTTCTTT
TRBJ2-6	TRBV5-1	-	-	CASSLSVVASGANVLTF	TGCGCCAGCAGCTTGTCAGTCGTAGCCTCTGGGGCCAACGTCCTGACTTTC
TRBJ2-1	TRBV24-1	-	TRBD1	CATSDNRQGAYNEQFF	TGTGCCACCAGTGATAATCGACAGGGAGCATACAATGAGCAGTTCTTC
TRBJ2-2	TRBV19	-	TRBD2	CASLDRGRTGELFF	TGTGCCAGCCTGGATCGCGGGAGGACCGGGGAGCTGTTTTTT
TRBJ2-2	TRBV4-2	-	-	CASSQVEGNTGELFF	TGTGCCAGCAGCCAAGTGGAGGGGAACACCGGGGAGCTGTTTTTT
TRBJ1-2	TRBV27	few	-	CASSSPGVGYGYTF	TGTGCCAGCAGTTCTCCAGGGGTCGGCTATGGCTACACCTTC
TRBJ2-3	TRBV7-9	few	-	CASSLNGGPDTQYF	TGTGCCAGCAGCTTAAACGGGGGGCCAGATACGCAGTATTTT
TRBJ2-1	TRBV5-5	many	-	CASSFNLQGNEQFF	TGTGCCAGCAGCTTTAACCTTCAGGGGAATGAGCAGTTCTTC
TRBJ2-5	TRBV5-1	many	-	CASSFEGFQETQYF	TGCGCCAGCAGCTTTGAGGGGTTCCAAGAGACCCAGTACTTC
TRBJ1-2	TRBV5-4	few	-	CASSLAQAVGYTF	TGTGCCAGCAGCTTGGCCCAGGCGGTTGGCTACACCTTC
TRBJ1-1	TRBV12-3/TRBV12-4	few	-	CASSFGTGTGAEAFF	TGTGCCAGCAGTTTTGGTACCGGGACGGGGGCTGAAGCTTTCTTT
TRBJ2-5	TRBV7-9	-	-	CASSLAWAEQETQYF	TGTGCCAGCAGCTTAGCGTGGGCTGAACAAGAGACCCAGTACTTC
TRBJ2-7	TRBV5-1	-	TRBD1	CASSARTGVKEQYF	TGCGCCAGCAGCGCCCGGACAGGGGTGAAGGAGCAGTACTTC
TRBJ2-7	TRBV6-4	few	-	CASSEARGYEQYF	TGTGCCAGCAGTGAGGCTCGGGGGTACGAGCAGTACTTC
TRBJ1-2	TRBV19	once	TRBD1	CASQGQGLGIPRYGYTF	TGTGCCAGCCAGGGACAGGGCTTAGGGATCCCTCGCTATGGCTACACCTTC
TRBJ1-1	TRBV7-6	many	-	CASRTGHSNTEAFF	TGTGCCAGCAGAACGGGACACTCGAACACTGAAGCTTTCTTT
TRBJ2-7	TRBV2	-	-	CASTLPTWNEQYF	TGTGCCAGCACACTACCCACCTGGAACGAGCAGTACTTC
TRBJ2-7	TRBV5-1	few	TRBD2	CASSSLAGGDEQYF	TGCGCCAGCAGCTCACTAGCGGGAGGGGACGAGCAGTACTTC
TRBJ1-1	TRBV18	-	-	CASSPNSGENTEAFF	TGTGCCAGCTCACCGAACAGCGGGGAGAACACTGAAGCTTTCTTT
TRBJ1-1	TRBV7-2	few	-	CASSLVSVNTEAFF	TGTGCCAGCAGCTTAGTATCAGTGAACACTGAAGCTTTCTTT
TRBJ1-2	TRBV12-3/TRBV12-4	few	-	CASGYGYTF	TGTGCCAGCGGCTATGGCTACACCTTC
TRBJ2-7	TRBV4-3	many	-	CASSQEGYEQYF	TGCGCCAGCAGCCAAGAGGGTTACGAGCAGTACTTC
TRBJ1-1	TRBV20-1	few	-	CSATPDSNTEAFF	TGCAGTGCTACTCCGGACTCGAACACTGAAGCTTTCTTT
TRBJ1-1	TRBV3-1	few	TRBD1	CASSPTSDREAFF	TGTGCCAGCAGCCCGACATCGGACAGGGAAGCTTTCTTT
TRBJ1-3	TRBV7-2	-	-	CASSPRRGNTIYF	TGTGCCAGCAGCCCGCGGCGTGGAAACACCATATATTTT
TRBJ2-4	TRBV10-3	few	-	CAISPLGGPKNIQYF	TGTGCCATCAGCCCTCTCGGGGGGCCAAAAAACATTCAGTACTTC
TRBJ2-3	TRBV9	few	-	CASSVSRQSSTDTQYF	TGTGCCAGCAGCGTGAGTAGGCAGTCTAGCACAGATACGCAGTATTTT
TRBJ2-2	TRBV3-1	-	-	CASSQGGPGELFF	TGTGCCAGCAGCCAAGGAGGGCCCGGGGAGCTGTTTTTT
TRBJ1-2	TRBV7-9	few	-	CASSLQELGYTF	TGTGCCAGCTCCCTTCAGGAGTTGGGCTACACCTTC
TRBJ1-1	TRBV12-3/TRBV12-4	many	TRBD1	CAYRQGNTEAFF	TGTGCCTATCGACAGGGAAACACTGAAGCTTTCTTT
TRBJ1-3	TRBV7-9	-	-	CASTPGQNSGNTIYF	TGTGCCAGCACACCCGGGCAGAACTCTGGAAACACCATATATTTT
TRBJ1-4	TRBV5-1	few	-	CASSHPTNEKLFF	TGCGCCAGCAGCCACCCAACTAATGAAAAACTGTTTTTT
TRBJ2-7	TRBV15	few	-	CATSRSGIYEQYF	TGTGCCACCAGCAGGTCAGGGATCTACGAGCAGTACTTC
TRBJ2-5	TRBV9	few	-	CASSVGWGASETQYF	TGTGCCAGCAGCGTAGGGTGGGGAGCGTCGGAGACCCAGTACTTC
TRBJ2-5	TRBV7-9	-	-	CASRGSETQYF	TGTGCCAGCAGGGGGTCAGAGACCCAGTACTTC
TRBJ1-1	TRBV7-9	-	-	CASSLAGRGPTEAFF	TGTGCCAGCAGCTTAGCGGGGCGCGGGCCCACTGAAGCTTTCTTT
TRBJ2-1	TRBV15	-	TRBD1	CATSRDGDRNFYNEQFF	TGTGCCACCAGCAGAGACGGGGACAGAAATTTTTACAATGAGCAGTTCTTC
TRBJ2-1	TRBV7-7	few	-	CASSPRPDPYNEQFF	TGTGCTAGCAGCCCCCGCCCAGATCCCTACAATGAGCAGTTCTTC
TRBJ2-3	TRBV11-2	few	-	CASSPTTGHSTDTQYF	TGTGCCAGCAGCCCCACCACAGGCCATAGCACAGATACGCAGTATTTT
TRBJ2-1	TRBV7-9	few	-	CARDGVISGNEQFF	TGTGCCCGGGACGGGGTAATATCGGGCAATGAGCAGTTCTTC
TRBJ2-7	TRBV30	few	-	CAWRWGIYEQYF	TGTGCCTGGAGGTGGGGAATTTACGAGCAGTACTTC
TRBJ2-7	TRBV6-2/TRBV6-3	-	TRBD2	CATRVAGGSYEQYF	TGTGCCACTAGGGTAGCGGGAGGATCCTACGAGCAGTACTTC
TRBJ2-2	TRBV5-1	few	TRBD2	CASSFQPSGSSGELFF	TGCGCCAGCAGCTTTCAGCCTAGCGGGAGTTCCGGGGAGCTGTTTTTT
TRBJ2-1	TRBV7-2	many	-	CATVAGWYEQFF	TGTGCCACCGTGGCGGGCTGGTATGAGCAGTTCTTC
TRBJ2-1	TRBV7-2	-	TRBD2	CASSLPGGPLNGQFF	TGTGCCAGCAGCTTACCGGGGGGGCCTCTTAATGGACAGTTCTTC
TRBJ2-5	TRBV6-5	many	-	CASSRQFQETQYF	TGTGCCAGCAGTCGACAGTTCCAAGAGACCCAGTACTTC
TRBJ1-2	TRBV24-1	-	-	CATSETGGNGYTF	TGTGCCACCAGTGAGACAGGCGGCAATGGCTACACCTTC
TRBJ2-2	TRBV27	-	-	CASSLIVPSTGELFF	TGTGCCAGCAGTTTAATCGTACCCTCCACCGGGGAGCTGTTTTTT
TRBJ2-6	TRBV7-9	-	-	CAREAFSGANVLTF	TGTGCCAGAGAAGCTTTCTCTGGGGCCAACGTCCTGACTTTC
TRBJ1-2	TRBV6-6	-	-	CASSYSSGTTNYGYTF	TGTGCCAGCAGTTACTCGAGCGGGACAACCAACTATGGCTACACCTTC
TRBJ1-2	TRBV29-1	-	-	CSALWVPYGYTF	TGCAGCGCGTTATGGGTTCCCTATGGCTACACCTTC
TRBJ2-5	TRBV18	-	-	CASSPSRGQETQYF	TGTGCCAGCTCACCAAGTCGAGGGCAAGAGACCCAGTACTTC
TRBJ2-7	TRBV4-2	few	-	CASSQEGKTYEQYF	TGTGCCAGCAGCCAAGAGGGTAAAACCTACGAGCAGTACTTC